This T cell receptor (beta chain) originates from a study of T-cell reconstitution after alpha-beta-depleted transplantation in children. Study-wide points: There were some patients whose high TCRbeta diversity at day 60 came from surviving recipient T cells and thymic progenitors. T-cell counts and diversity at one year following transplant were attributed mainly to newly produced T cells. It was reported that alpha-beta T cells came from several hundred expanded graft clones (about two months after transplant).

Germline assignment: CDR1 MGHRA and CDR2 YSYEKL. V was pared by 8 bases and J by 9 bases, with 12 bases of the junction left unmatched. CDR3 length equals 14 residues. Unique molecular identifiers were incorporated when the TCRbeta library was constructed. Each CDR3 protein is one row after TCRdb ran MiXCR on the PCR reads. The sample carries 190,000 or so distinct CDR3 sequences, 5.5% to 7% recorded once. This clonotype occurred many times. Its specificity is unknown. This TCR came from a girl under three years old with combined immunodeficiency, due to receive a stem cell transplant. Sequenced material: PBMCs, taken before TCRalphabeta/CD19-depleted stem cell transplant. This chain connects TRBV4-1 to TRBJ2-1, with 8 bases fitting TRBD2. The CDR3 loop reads CASRPGGPEGEQFF. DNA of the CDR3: TGCGCCAGCCGTCCGGGGGGGCCTGAGGGTGAGCAGTTCTTC.